These 21 T cell receptor beta chains share one sample of origin, sequenced in a study of immune evolution from preneoplasia to lung adenocarcinoma. TCRdb's copy holds only in-frame clones and misses some; the assay was immunoSEQ multiplex PCR. Found here are about 3,200 clones, roughly 75% of them singletons; the top ten hold about 3%. What was sequenced was FFPE adjacent normal lung tissue. All receptors come from an older donor with lung adenocarcinoma.

The rearrangement links TRBV27 to TRBJ2-1; no firm D call. Per the germline V gene, CDR1 is MNHEY and CDR2 is SMNVEV (reference sequence). This CDR3 comprises 14 residues. Trimming stripped 5 bases from V and 2 bases from J, with 10 bases between. For the CDR3, the DNA is TGTGCCAGCAGTATAGACAAACCCTACAATGAGCAGTTCTTC. Its protein is CASSIDKPYNEQFF.

In this sample, this clone turned up a few times. The chain carries TRBV6-5 and TRBJ2-7; TRBD1 matches 10 bases. Looked up from germline, CDR1 is MNHEY and CDR2 is SVGAGI. The V segment lost 2 bases and the J segment 2 bases; nucleotides outside the gene matches: 6. The CDR3 runs 16 residues. CDR3 DNA: TGTGCCAGCAGTTACCAGGGGACAGGGGTCCCCTACGAGCAGTACTTC. Amino acid sequence: CASSYQGTGVPYEQYF.

The gene calls are TRBV19 and TRBJ2-7, with 10 bases aligning to TRBD1. The CDR3 is 16 residues long. The germline gives CDR1 LNHDA, CDR2 SQIVND (reference sequence). J gave up 3 bases and V 5 bases, and 10 bases lay outside the gene matches. This CDR3 reads CASSVMIGTGDYEQYF. CDR3 in DNA: TGTGCCAGTAGTGTTATGATCGGGACAGGGGACTACGAGCAGTACTTC. Filled out from reference TRBV19 and TRBJ2-7, the complete variable domain reads DGGITQSPKYLFRKEGQNVTLSCEQNLNHDAMYWYRQDPGQGLRLIYYSQIVNDFQKGDIAEGYSVSREKKESFPLTVTSAQKNPTAFYLCASSVMIGTGDYEQYFGPGTRLTVT.

This chain uses TRBV19 with TRBJ2-1, with 7 positions matching TRBD2. CDR1 LNHDA and CDR2 SQIVND come from the germline V gene (reference sequence). The CDR3 loop spans 14 amino acids. V gave up 7 bases and J gave up 1 base; unmatched junction bases: 4. The CDR3 nucleotides read TGTGCCAGTACTGGGGGGGGTTCCTACAATGAGCAGTTCTTC. Amino acid sequence: CASTGGGSYNEQFF.

This CDR3 is CASSEGQGLSTGELFF. DNA for the CDR3: TGTGCCAGCAGTGAAGGACAGGGTTTGAGCACCGGGGAGCTGTTTTTT. This rearrangement joins TRBV6-1 to TRBJ2-2, with 7 bases matching TRBD1. Unmatched junction bases numbered 6, after V lost 1 base and J lost 4 bases. The length of the CDR3 is 16 residues. CDR1 is MNHNS and CDR2 is SASEGT in the germline V gene.

This clone showed up just a few times. The J gene is TRBJ2-7, the V gene TRBV7-2; tentatively, D is TRBD2 (5 bases). V was clipped by 4 bases and J by 3 bases, with 16 bases between them. CDR3 size: 15 residues. Germline V gene sequence: CDR1 SGHTA, CDR2 FQGNSA. The CDR3 protein is CASSSQTGGGYEQYF. CDR3 coding DNA: TGTGCCAGCAGCTCCCAAACTGGCGGAGGCTACGAGCAGTACTTC.

The CDR3 spells CASSQDPGGEKLFF. The DNA for the CDR3 is TGCGCCAGCAGCCAAGACCCAGGCGGTGAAAAACTGTTTTTT. This chain uses TRBV4-3 with TRBJ1-4; D is unclear. Germline V CDR1 and CDR2: LGHNA, YSLEER. Between the trimmed V and J ends, which lost 0 bases and 7 bases, there was a span of 9 bases. This CDR3 is built from 14 residues.

The V gene is TRBV14, the J gene TRBJ2-3; 8 bases line up with TRBD2. The V segment lost 1 base and the J segment 3 bases; nucleotides outside the gene matches: 12. CDR1 and CDR2 (germline): SGHDN, FVKESK. The CDR3 covers 18 residues. CDR3 DNA: TGTGCCAGCAGCCAAGTTGAATATGGGACTAGGAGAACAGATACGCAGTATTTT. This encodes CASSQVEYGTRRTDTQYF. Supplemented by reference TRBV14 and TRBJ2-3, the full variable domain reads EAGVTQFPSHSVIEKGQTVTLRCDPISGHDNLYWYRRVMGKEIKFLLHFVKESKQDESGMPNNRFLAERTGGTYSTLKVQPAELEDSGVYFCASSQVEYGTRRTDTQYFGPGTRLTVL.

Points on this clone: Germline and junction disagree at one end, which may indicate a read error. CDR3 DNA sequence: TGTGCCAGCAGCCAGAGGACAGTATTGAGGGGAGCCTACTTC. This sequence encodes CASSQRTVLRGAYF. The chain uses TRBV28 and TRBJ1-2; D may be TRBD1 (6 bases). From germline, CDR1 is MDHEN and CDR2 SYDVKM. The CDR3 is 14 amino acids.

The chain joins TRBV9 to TRBJ1-5; D ambiguous. Germline assignment: CDR1 SGDLS and CDR2 YYNGEE. The CDR3 covers 14 residues. V was trimmed by 6 bases and J by 4 bases, leaving 14 bases between them. CDR3 sequence (DNA): TGTGCCAGCAACCGTGGGCTGCTGAATCAGCCCCAGCATTTT. Protein product: CASNRGLLNQPQHF.

The chain is built from TRBV11-3 and TRBJ1-2; D gene ambiguous. Germline lookup yields CDR1 SGHNT and CDR2 YENEEA. The CDR3 is 12 residues long. V dropped 1 base and J dropped 7 bases, with 7 bases sitting between them. CDR3 sequence reads: CASSLGVGGYTF. CDR3 bases: TGTGCCAGCAGCTTAGGCGTGGGTGGCTACACCTTC.

The chain recombines TRBV11-2 with TRBJ2-5, with 8 bases identical to TRBD1. The CDR3 runs 15 residues. V lost 5 bases to trimming and J lost 2 bases; unmatched junction nucleotides: 7. The germline V gene encodes CDR1 SGHAT and CDR2 FQNNGV. The CDR3 spells CASSTRTGMQETQYF. CDR3 DNA: TGTGCCAGCAGCACCCGGACAGGGATGCAAGAGACCCAGTACTTC.

The genes are TRBV5-4 and TRBJ2-6; D gene uncertain. The CDR3 runs to 17 residues. The V end was cut by 0 bases, the J end by 0 bases, with 10 bases between. Germline CDR1 reads SGHNT; CDR2 reads YYREEE (reference sequence). This chain's CDR3 is CASSLGHRNSGANVLTF. For the CDR3, the DNA is TGTGCCAGCAGCTTGGGACATCGTAACTCTGGGGCCAACGTCCTGACTTTC.

V usage is TRBV11-2 and J usage is TRBJ2-3, with 10 bases lining up with TRBD2. Germline CDR1 SGHAT, CDR2 FQNNGV. J gave up 6 bases and V 5 bases, and 11 bases lay outside the gene matches. The CDR3 runs to 16 residues. The CDR3 protein is CASSPNRLAGFDTQYF. Here the CDR3 DNA reads TGTGCCAGCAGCCCAAACAGACTAGCGGGTTTCGATACGCAGTATTTT.

The chain is built from TRBV2 and TRBJ2-1; D remains ambiguous. The germline V gene encodes CDR1 SNHLY and CDR2 FYNNEI. The CDR3 spans 12 residues. V lost 6 bases, J lost 5 bases, and 8 bases lay in between. The CDR3: CASRFLDNEQFF. CDR3 in DNA: TGTGCCAGCAGGTTCTTGGACAATGAGCAGTTCTTC. Full variable domain (outside the CDR3, taken from reference TRBV2 and TRBJ2-1): EPEVTQTPSHQVTQMGQEVILRCVPISNHLYFYWYRQILGQKVEFLVSFYNNEISEKSEIFDDQFSVERPDGSNFTLKIRSTKLEDSAMYFCASRFLDNEQFFGPGTRLTVL.

The chain couples TRBV9 to TRBJ1-3; TRBD1 is a possible D gene (6 bases). V lost 3 bases and J 0 bases, leaving 13 bases between the germline ends. CDR1 and CDR2 (germline): SGDLS, YYNGEE. The CDR3 has 16 amino acids. The CDR3 reads CASSARGSLSGNTIYF. For the CDR3, the DNA is TGTGCCAGCAGCGCCAGGGGATCCCTCTCTGGAAACACCATATATTTT.

The chain is built from TRBV14 and TRBJ2-7, with D unresolved. Per germline, CDR1 SGHDN and CDR2 FVKESK. The V and J ends lost 2 bases and 2 bases respectively, with 10 bases between them. This CDR3 has 14 residues. The CDR3 coding sequence is TGTGCCAGCAGCCAATTATCCCGAACCTACGAGCAGTACTTC. As protein: CASSQLSRTYEQYF.

V is TRBV6-6 and J is TRBJ1-4; possible D gene TRBD1, 5 bases. The germline CDR1 and CDR2 sequences are MNHNY and SVGAGI (reference sequence). CDR3 size: 15 residues. V was trimmed by 5 bases and J by 8 bases, leaving 18 bases between them. CDR3 region: CASSTPGPAGEKLFF. CDR3 coding DNA: TGTGCCAGCAGTACACCGGGACCGGCCGGCGAAAAACTGTTTTTT.

This rearrangement joins TRBV7-2 to TRBJ2-7, with D tentatively TRBD1 (6 bases). Germline-derived CDR1 and CDR2 are SGHTA and FQGNSA. The length of the CDR3 is 14 residues. Trimming removed 3 bases at V and 0 bases at J, with 9 bases between. CDR3 DNA: TGTGCCAGCAGCTTCCGGACAGCCTCCTACGAGCAGTACTTC. The encoded protein is CASSFRTASYEQYF.

The chain combines TRBV7-2 with TRBJ2-3; 9 nucleotides agree with TRBD1. The V segment lost 3 bases and the J segment 2 bases; nucleotides outside the gene matches: 3. The CDR3 spans 15 residues. Germline V gives CDR1 SGHTA, CDR2 FQGNSA. CDR3 sequence: CASSLDRGFTDTQYF. CDR3 sequence (DNA): TGTGCCAGCAGCTTGGACAGGGGATTCACAGATACGCAGTATTTT.

The J gene is TRBJ2-5, the V gene TRBV2, with D perhaps assigned TRBD1 or TRBD2 (6 bases each). The V gene lost 1 base and the J gene lost 4 bases, with 19 bases spanning the gap. The CDR3 consists of 17 residues. CDR1 and CDR2 from the germline V gene are SNHLY and FYNNEI. For the CDR3, the DNA is TGTGCCAGCAGTGAAGAAGCGGGCAGGGGATGGGGAGAGACCCAGTACTTC. Translation gives CASSEEAGRGWGETQYF.